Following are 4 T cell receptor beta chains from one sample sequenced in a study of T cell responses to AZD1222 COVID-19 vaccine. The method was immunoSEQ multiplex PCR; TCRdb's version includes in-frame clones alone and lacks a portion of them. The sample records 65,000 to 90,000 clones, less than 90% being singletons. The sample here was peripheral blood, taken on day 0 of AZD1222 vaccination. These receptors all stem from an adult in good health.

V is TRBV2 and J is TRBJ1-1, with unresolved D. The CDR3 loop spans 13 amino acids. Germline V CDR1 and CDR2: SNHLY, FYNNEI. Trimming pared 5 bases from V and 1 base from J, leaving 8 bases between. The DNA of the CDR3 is TGTGCCAGCAGTCTGGGCAGGAACACTGAAGCTTTCTTT. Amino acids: CASSLGRNTEAFF.

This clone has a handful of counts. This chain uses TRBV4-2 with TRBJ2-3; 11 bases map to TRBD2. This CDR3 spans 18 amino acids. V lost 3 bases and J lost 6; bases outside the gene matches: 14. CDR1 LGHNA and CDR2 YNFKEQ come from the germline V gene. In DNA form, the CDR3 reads TGTGCCAGCAGCCAGCTAATTAGCGGGAGGGCCTTTATGGATACGCAGTATTTT. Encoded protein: CASSQLISGRAFMDTQYF.

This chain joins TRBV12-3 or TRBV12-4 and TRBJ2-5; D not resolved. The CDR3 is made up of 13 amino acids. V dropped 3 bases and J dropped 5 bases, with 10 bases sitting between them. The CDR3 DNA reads TGTGCCAGCAGTTTTGGGGTCGGCGAGACCCAGTACTTC. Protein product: CASSFGVGETQYF.

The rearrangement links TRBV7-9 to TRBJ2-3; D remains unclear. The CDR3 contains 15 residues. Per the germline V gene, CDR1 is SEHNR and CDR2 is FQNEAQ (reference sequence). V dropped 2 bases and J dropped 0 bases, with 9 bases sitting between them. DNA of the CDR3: TGTGCCAGCAGCTTATTCCCGGATAGCACAGATACGCAGTATTTT. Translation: CASSLFPDSTDTQYF.